This T cell receptor beta chain was sequenced during a study of blood T cell repertoires in COVID-19. Sequencing used immunoSEQ multiplex PCR; TCRdb keeps in-frame clones, though not all of them. The sample lists 100,000 or so clones; 75% to 85% were seen once. Germline CDR1 is SGHTA and CDR2 is FQGTGA. The junction had 5 bases not matched to a gene; V was cut back by 2 bases and J by 3 bases. This CDR3 is built from 16 residues. This chain joins TRBV7-3 and TRBJ2-3; TRBD2 agrees at 10 bases. The sequenced sample consisted of peripheral blood. This TCR was sampled from a woman aged 65 to 85 with acute or convalescent COVID-19. CDR3 sequence reads: CASSLPVAGGTDTQYF. CDR3 in DNA: TGTGCCAGCAGCTTACCAGTAGCGGGAGGAACAGATACGCAGTATTTT.